What follows are 9 T cell receptor beta chains derived from one specimen sequenced in a study of T cells in localized non-small cell lung cancer. Profiling relied on immunoSEQ multiplex PCR, and the TCRdb table lists in-frame clones only, not all of them. The data show some 5,900 clones, approximately 40% seen once. The sequencing here drew on lung tumor tissue, taken before any cancer treatment. The origin of the receptors is a woman aged 35 to 75 with stage II squamous cell lung carcinoma.

This clone showed up just a few times. The chain employs TRBV30 and TRBJ1-1, with D hard to call. The CDR3 runs to 11 residues. Germline CDR1 reads GTSNPN; CDR2 reads SVGIG (reference sequence). V lost 4 bases to trimming and J lost 2 bases, with 5 bases between them. CDR3 sequence: CAWTRNTEAFF. The CDR3 DNA follows: TGTGCCTGGACCCGAAACACTGAAGCTTTCTTT. Using reference TRBV30 and TRBJ1-1 for the parts outside the CDR3, the full variable domain is SQTIHQWPATLVQPVGSPLSLECTVEGTSNPNLYWYRQAAGRGLQLLFYSVGIGQISSEVPQNLSASRPQDRQFILSSKKLLLSDSGFYLCAWTRNTEAFFGQGTRLTVV.

This clone was seen a handful of times. One base lacks a clear read or is ambiguous, giving the residue X. This chain joins TRBV10-1 and TRBJ2-7; the D is unclear. Trimming removed 4 bases from V and 4 bases from J, with 5 bases in between. Per the germline V gene, CDR1 is WNHNN and CDR2 is SYGVQD (reference sequence). The CDR3 loop spans 11 amino acids. DNA of the CDR3: TGCGCCAGCAGTGGAGGYTACGAGCAGTACTTC. This codes for CASSGXYEQYF. The whole CDR3 is CASSGGYEQYF.

The chain links TRBV14 to TRBJ2-2; D perhaps matches TRBD1 (5 bases). Germline lookup yields CDR1 SGHDN and CDR2 FVKESK. This CDR3 has 17 amino acids. V was trimmed by 3 bases and J by 0 bases, leaving 14 bases between them. This chain's CDR3 is CASSHRRQSSNTGELFF. The CDR3 bases are TGTGCCAGCAGCCACCGCAGACAGAGCTCGAACACCGGGGAGCTGTTTTTT.

V usage is TRBV19 and J usage is TRBJ2-3; a possible D gene is TRBD1 (6 bases). V lost 11 bases, J lost 7 bases, and 16 bases lay in between. The CDR3 has 12 amino acids. CDR1 LNHDA and CDR2 SQIVND come from the germline V gene (reference sequence). The CDR3: CAASGVANTQYF. The CDR3 DNA reads as TGTGCCGCATCAGGGGTTGCAAATACGCAGTATTTT. Full variable domain (missing parts from reference TRBV19 and TRBJ2-3): DGGITQSPKYLFRKEGQNVTLSCEQNLNHDAMYWYRQDPGQGLRLIYYSQIVNDFQKGDIAEGYSVSREKKESFPLTVTSAQKNPTAFYLCAASGVANTQYFGPGTRLTVL.

This clone showed up just a few times. The CDR3 DNA sequence: TGTGCCAGCAGTTACGGCGGGGGGCCCTTCTCTGGAAACACCATATATTTT. It encodes CASSYGGGPFSGNTIYF. The chain is built from TRBV6-8 and TRBJ1-3; possibly TRBD1 for D (6 bases). The V end was cut by 2 bases, the J end by 0 bases, with 14 bases between. CDR1 is MNHGY and CDR2 is SAAAGT in the germline V gene. This CDR3 contains 17 residues.

In this sample, this clone is medium-sized. The chain combines TRBV9 with TRBJ2-3; TRBD2 agrees at 12 bases. Germline V gene data show CDR1 as SGDLS and CDR2 as YYNGEE. V trimming: 7 bases; J trimming: 2 bases; junction bases outside the gene matches: 11. This CDR3 has 17 residues. The CDR3 DNA sequence: TGTGCCAGCCTACTAGCGGGAGGTTTAGGGGACACAGATACGCAGTATTTT. Amino acids: CASLLAGGLGDTDTQYF. The whole variable domain, filled in from reference TRBV9 and TRBJ2-3, reads DSGVTQTPKHLITATGQRVTLRCSPRSGDLSVYWYQQSLDQGLQFLIQYYNGEERAKGNILERFSAQQFPDLHSELNLSSLELGDSALYFCASLLAGGLGDTDTQYFGPGTRLTVL.

This clone has ten or more counts. This chain links TRBV9 with TRBJ2-5; 7 nucleotides match TRBD1. Trimming cost V 5 bases and J 2 bases; bases outside gene matches: 6. The germline gives CDR1 SGDLS, CDR2 YYNGEE. CDR3 length: 14 amino acids. CDR3 DNA: TGTGCCAGCAGTGAGCCGGGACAGCAAGAGACCCAGTACTTC. It is translated as CASSEPGQQETQYF.

In this sample, this clone is medium-sized. V is TRBV11-3 and J is TRBJ2-7, with 9 nucleotides matching TRBD1. The CDR3 has 14 amino acids. The germline V gene has CDR1 SGHNT and CDR2 YENEEA. With 8 bases clipped from V and 1 base from J, the junction kept 6 bases outside the gene matches. CDR3: CASGRTGESYEQYF. The CDR3 DNA is TGTGCCAGCGGGCGGACAGGGGAGTCCTACGAGCAGTACTTC.

The CDR3 here is CASSSHRSGGPNEQFF. The DNA for the CDR3 is TGTGCCAGCAGCTCCCACAGGAGCGGGGGACCCAATGAGCAGTTCTTC. The chain has TRBV11-3 and TRBJ2-1; 8 positions agree with TRBD2. This CDR3 spans 16 amino acids. The ends lost 4 bases at V and 6 bases at J; junction bases unmatched: 11. Germline CDR1 is SGHNT and CDR2 is YENEEA. Full variable domain (rest looked up from reference TRBV11-3 and TRBJ2-1): EAGVVQSPRYKIIEKKQPVAFWCNPISGHNTLYWYLQNLGQGPELLIRYENEEAVDDSQLPKDRFSAERLKGVDSTLKIQPAELGDSAVYLCASSSHRSGGPNEQFFGPGTRLTVL.